The 27 T cell receptor beta chains below were found in one sample sequenced in a study of Graves' ophthalmopathy and Graves' hyperthyroidism. Amplifying from RNA transcripts, the study obtained TCR beta CDR3 regions. First-round RT-PCR employed HTBI primers, with a second-round multiplex PCR after it. TCRdb analysed the multiplex PCR reads with MiXCR anew, one entry per CDR3 protein. The table shows around 1.1 million distinct CDR3 sequences, with 36% occurring only once. Sequenced input: peripheral blood or thyroid tissue (not recorded which). These receptors originate from an adult man with Graves' hyperthyroidism.

V and J are TRBV7-9 and TRBJ1-5; D gene uncertain. CDR1 and CDR2 from the germline V gene are SEHNR and FQNEAQ (reference sequence). Trimming took 1 base from V and 9 from J, leaving 13 bases between them. The CDR3 is 14 residues long. The chain's CDR3 is CASSLGGVTRPQHF. In DNA form, the CDR3 reads TGTGCCAGCAGCTTAGGCGGAGTCACACGGCCCCAGCATTTT.

This clonotype was detected ten times or more. This chain uses TRBV5-8 with TRBJ1-1, with D possibly being TRBD1 (6 bases). The CDR3 is made up of 13 amino acids. Trimming cost V 4 bases and J 3 bases, with 10 bases left between them. Germline CDR1 is SGHTS and CDR2 is YDEGEE. DNA of the CDR3: TGTGCCAGCAGCCGTAACAGGGACACTGAAGCTTTCTTT. The encoded protein is CASSRNRDTEAFF.

As regards this clonotype: The junction departs from germline at one end; a sequencing error may be responsible. The chain employs TRBV7-2 and TRBJ1-6, with D possibly matching TRBD1 (5 bases). This CDR3 region has 13 residues. Germline V CDR1 and CDR2: SGHTA, FQGNSA. The CDR3, as DNA: TGCGCCAGCAGTGACTCGGGACCTTCACCCCTCCACTTT. Its translation is CASSDSGPSPLHF.

This clonotype turned up a few times. The chain has TRBV7-2 and TRBJ2-7; D might be TRBD1 (6 bases). Trimming cost V 6 bases and J 3 bases, with 18 bases left between them. The CDR3 contains 15 residues. Germline V lookup: CDR1 SGHTA, CDR2 FQGNSA. The CDR3 protein is CASRLDSPSHYEQYF. The CDR3 DNA reads as TGTGCCAGCAGGTTGGACAGTCCATCCCACTACGAGCAGTACTTC. Full variable domain (remainder filled in from reference TRBV7-2 and TRBJ2-7): GAGVSQSPSNKVTEKGKDVELRCDPISGHTALYWYRQSLGQGLEFLIYFQGNSAPDKSGLPSDRFSAERTGGSVSTLTIQRTQQEDSAVYLCASRLDSPSHYEQYFGPGTRLTVT.

DNA for the CDR3: TGTGCCAGCAGCCAAGAGAACAGGGTAAACACTGAAGCTTTCTTT. Protein sequence: CASSQENRVNTEAFF. This sequence joins TRBV14 and TRBJ1-1, with a possible D match to TRBD1 (6 bases). V lost 0 bases and J 2 bases, leaving 10 bases between the germline ends. Germline V gives CDR1 SGHDN, CDR2 FVKESK. The CDR3 runs 15 residues. The variable domain in full, completed from reference TRBV14 and TRBJ1-1, reads EAGVTQFPSHSVIEKGQTVTLRCDPISGHDNLYWYRRVMGKEIKFLLHFVKESKQDESGMPNNRFLAERTGGTYSTLKVQPAELEDSGVYFCASSQENRVNTEAFFGQGTRLTVV.

The chain uses TRBV29-1 and TRBJ1-2; D is unclear. CDR1 is SQVTM and CDR2 is ANQGSEA in the germline V gene. This CDR3 contains 12 residues. Between the trimmed V and J ends, which lost 0 bases and 8 bases, there was a span of 10 bases. CDR3: CSVEDRTGGYTF. The CDR3 nucleotides read TGCAGCGTTGAAGACAGGACGGGAGGCTACACCTTC.

The chain carries TRBV6-2 or TRBV6-3 and TRBJ2-7; a possible D gene is TRBD2 (5 bases). V was trimmed by 5 bases and J by 3 bases, leaving 11 bases between them. Germline V CDR1 and CDR2: MNHEY, SVGEGT. This CDR3 contains 13 residues. CDR3: CASSRLQIYEQYF. The CDR3 bases are TGTGCCAGCAGTAGACTACAGATCTACGAGCAGTACTTC.

Comment on this clonotype: This may be a read error, as it is one base from a much larger clone. The chain couples TRBV7-2 to TRBJ2-7; tentative D call: TRBD1 (5 bases). CDR1 is SGHTA and CDR2 is FQGNSA in the germline V gene. CDR3 size: 15 residues. The CDR3 DNA follows: TGTGCCAGCAGCTTCGACAGACAAGCATATTACGGGCAGTACTTC. Encoded protein: CASSFDRQAYYGQYF.

This clonotype was seen repeatedly, ten times or more. The rearrangement uses TRBV5-1 and TRBJ1-1; D is possibly TRBD1 (6 bases). CDR1 is SGHRS, CDR2 YFSETQ, per germline. The CDR3 is 13 residues long. With 2 bases removed from V and 10 bases from J, the gap between germline ends came to 15 bases. CDR3 DNA sequence: TGCGCCAGCAGCTTTGTCCCGGGACAAGGAGCTTTCTTT. It yields the protein CASSFVPGQGAFF.

This chain links TRBV29-1 with TRBJ2-3; D possibly corresponds to TRBD2 (5 bases). The CDR3 has 12 amino acids. The V gene lost 7 bases and the J gene lost 2 bases, with 10 bases spanning the gap. Germline V lookup: CDR1 SQVTM, CDR2 ANQGSEA. For the CDR3, the DNA is TGCAGCGCCGCGGGCTTCACAGATACGCAGTATTTT. Translated: CSAAGFTDTQYF.

This clonotype was counted many times. The rearrangement joins TRBV7-9 to TRBJ1-4; D is possibly TRBD1 (5 bases). Germline CDR1 and CDR2: SEHNR and FQNEAQ (reference sequence). V lost 6 bases and J lost 2, with 16 bases in between. The CDR3 length is 16 residues. The CDR3 sequence is CASSFWGRTTNEKLFF. DNA for the CDR3: TGTGCCAGCAGTTTTTGGGGACGGACTACTAATGAAAAACTGTTTTTT.

A few counts support this clonotype. CDR3 amino acids: CASSTPTGDGYTF. CDR3 in DNA: TGTGCCAGCAGCACCCCGACAGGGGATGGCTACACCTTC. This sequence joins TRBV5-8 and TRBJ1-2; the match to TRBD1 covers 8 bases. The V gene's germline CDR1 is SGHTS and CDR2 YDEGEE. V shed 4 bases, J shed 6 bases, and the junction held 5 bases outside the gene matches. The CDR3 extends over 13 amino acids.

The chain recombines TRBV6-6 with TRBJ1-1; D uncertain. CDR1 is MNHNY, CDR2 SVGAGI, per germline (reference sequence). The CDR3 covers 13 residues. V lost 0 bases and J 7 bases, leaving 9 bases between the germline ends. CDR3 in DNA: TGTGCCAGCAGTTACTCCGCGGTACATGAAGCTTTCTTT. Residues: CASSYSAVHEAFF.

This clonotype appeared many times. The V call is TRBV12-3 or TRBV12-4, the J call TRBJ1-2; D not resolved. Trimming took 3 bases from V and 7 from J, leaving 3 bases between them. CDR3 size: 10 residues. The CDR3 region has the DNA TGTGCCAGCAGTTTTCGTGGCTACACCTTC. Translating it yields CASSFRGYTF.

To note about this clonotype: Sequence at one end of the junction differs from germline and may be a read error. The chain has TRBV7-9 and TRBJ1-2; 7 nucleotides line up with TRBD1. From germline, CDR1 is SEHNR and CDR2 FQNEAQ (reference sequence). The CDR3 runs 15 residues. This chain's CDR3 is CASSQEGGPNYGYTF. The CDR3 DNA is TGCGCCAGCAGCCAAGAAGGGGGCCCTAACTATGGCTACACCTTC.

The V gene is TRBV7-9, the J gene TRBJ2-5, with D hard to call. The CDR3 spans 16 residues. Germline values: CDR1 SEHNR, CDR2 FQNEAQ (reference sequence). The V end lost 3 bases, the J end lost 5 bases, and 19 bases lay between the germline ends. The CDR3 DNA is TGTGCCAGCAGCTTGGTGAGGCGATGGGATGGGGAGACCCAGTACTTC. Its translation: CASSLVRRWDGETQYF.

This clonotype was picked up many times. This chain links TRBV10-3 with TRBJ2-5; tentatively, D is TRBD1 (6 bases). V was trimmed by 4 bases and J by 5 bases, leaving 14 bases between them. The CDR3 loop spans 14 amino acids. Germline V CDR1 and CDR2: ENHRY, SYGVKD. The CDR3 sequence is CAISGKGVGETQYF. CDR3 in DNA: TGTGCCATCAGTGGTAAGGGGGTTGGCGAGACCCAGTACTTC.

Of note for this clonotype: One end of the junction does not line up with germline, which may come from a read error. The chain joins TRBV5-5 to TRBJ2-5; 11 nucleotides agree with TRBD1. CDR3 size: 15 residues. Germline values: CDR1 SGHKS, CDR2 YYEKEE (reference sequence). For the CDR3, the DNA is TGCGCCAGCAGCAAGGACAGGGGGCGTAGAGAGACCCAGTACTTC. Encoded protein: CASSKDRGRRETQYF.

This clonotype was seen ten or more times. The rearrangement uses TRBV20-1 and TRBJ1-1, with a weak D call TRBD1 (6 bases). CDR1 and CDR2 (germline): DFQATT, SNEGSKA (reference sequence). CDR3 length: 15 amino acids. V was pared by 5 bases and J by 0 bases, with 16 bases between. The CDR3 DNA sequence: TGCAGTGCTCTTAAGGGGGTGCCGATGAACACTGAAGCTTTCTTT. Amino acid sequence: CSALKGVPMNTEAFF.

The rearrangement links TRBV7-9 to TRBJ2-5; D is possibly TRBD1 or TRBD2 (5 bases each). Germline V gene lookup returns CDR1 SEHNR and CDR2 FQNEAQ (reference sequence). The germline V and J ends were trimmed by 6 bases and 1 base, with 12 bases remaining between them. The CDR3 has 14 residues. The CDR3 DNA reads as TGTGCCAGCAGAATCGGGACCCGCCAAGAGACCCAGTACTTC. Translation gives CASRIGTRQETQYF. The whole variable domain, remainder taken from reference TRBV7-9 and TRBJ2-5, is DTGVSQNPRHKITKRGQNVTFRCDPISEHNRLYWYRQTLGQGPEFLTYFQNEAQLEKSRLLSDRFSAERPKGSFSTLEIQRTEQGDSAMYLCASRIGTRQETQYFGPGTRLLVL.

V gene TRBV15 combines with J gene TRBJ1-1; TRBD1 agrees at 7 bases. This CDR3 is 15 amino acids long. Germline assignment: CDR1 LNHNV and CDR2 YYDKDF (reference sequence). V shed 3 bases and J 5 bases; nucleotides not matched to a gene: 9. The CDR3 protein is CATSSPRGGKTEAFF. As DNA, the CDR3 is TGTGCCACCAGCAGCCCCAGGGGGGGGAAGACTGAAGCTTTCTTT.

On this clonotype itself: A read error is possible here, since a much larger clone lies one base away. The chain employs TRBV20-1 and TRBJ2-2; 8 bases are a match to TRBD1. CDR3 length equals 15 residues. The germline gives CDR1 DFQATT, CDR2 SNEGSKA (reference sequence). Trimming cost V 2 bases and J 3 bases; bases outside gene matches: 5. The CDR3 nucleotides read TGCAGTGCTAGAATGGCACAGGGGGACACCGGGGAGCTGTTTTTT. It is translated as CSARMAQGDTGELFF.

This clonotype was detected many times. The chain has TRBV2 and TRBJ2-7; possibly TRBD2 for D (6 bases). The CDR3 is 15 amino acids. Trimming cost V 7 bases and J 2 bases, with 18 bases left between them. CDR1 is SNHLY, CDR2 FYNNEI, per germline. CDR3 DNA: TGTGCCAGCAAGGATCGGGCTAGCGTTACCTACGAGCAGTACTTC. It translates to CASKDRASVTYEQYF.

Many counts were recorded for this clonotype. V is TRBV20-1 and J is TRBJ1-5; D ambiguous. CDR3 size: 13 residues. Germline-derived CDR1 and CDR2 are DFQATT and SNEGSKA (reference sequence). Trimming pared 4 bases from V and 1 base from J, leaving 8 bases between. The CDR3 sequence is CSAIGRSNQPQHF. Written as DNA, the CDR3 is TGCAGTGCTATTGGGAGAAGCAATCAGCCCCAGCATTTT.

There are a few counts of this clonotype. The rearrangement links TRBV5-6 to TRBJ1-5, with D perhaps matching TRBD1 (6 bases). This CDR3 comprises 19 residues. Trimming left V 0 bases short and J 0 bases short, with 19 bases between. CDR1 is SGHDT, CDR2 YYEEEE, per germline. The CDR3 coding sequence is TGTGCCAGCAGCTTGGGGTCAGGGGACACAACCTATAGCAATCAGCCCCAGCATTTT. Translated, it gives CASSLGSGDTTYSNQPQHF.

This clonotype was seen repeatedly, ten times or more. V is TRBV4-1 and J is TRBJ1-2, with D unresolved. V was shortened by 1 base and J by 0 bases, with 12 bases between the two germline ends. In germline, CDR1 is MGHRA, CDR2 YSYEKL. The CDR3 contains 16 residues. CDR3 coding DNA: TGCGCCAGCAGCCAAGTCGGGTCTCAAGCTAACTATGGCTACACCTTC. Amino acid sequence: CASSQVGSQANYGYTF.

The sample holds many counts of this clonotype. This chain joins TRBV6-6 and TRBJ1-2, with 9 bases aligning to TRBD1. CDR3 length: 16 residues. Germline V gene data show CDR1 as MNHNY and CDR2 as SVGAGI (reference sequence). Trimming at V came to 5 bases and at J to 0 bases, leaving 7 bases not matched to a gene. CDR3 nucleotide sequence: TGTGCCAGCAGTAGGACAGGGGCAGGGTCTAACTATGGCTACACCTTC. Translated, it gives CASSRTGAGSNYGYTF.